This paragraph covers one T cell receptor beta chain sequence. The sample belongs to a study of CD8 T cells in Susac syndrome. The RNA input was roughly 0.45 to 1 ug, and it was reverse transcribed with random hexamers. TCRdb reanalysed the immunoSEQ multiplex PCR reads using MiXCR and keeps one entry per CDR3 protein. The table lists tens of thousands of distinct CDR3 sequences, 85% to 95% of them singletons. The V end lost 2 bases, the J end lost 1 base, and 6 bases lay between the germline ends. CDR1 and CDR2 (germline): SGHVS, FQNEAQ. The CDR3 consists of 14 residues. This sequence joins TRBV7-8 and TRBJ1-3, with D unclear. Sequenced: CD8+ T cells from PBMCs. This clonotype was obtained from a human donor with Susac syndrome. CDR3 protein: CASSLRGSGNTIYF. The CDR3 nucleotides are TGTGCCAGCAGCTTAAGAGGATCTGGAAACACCATATATTTT. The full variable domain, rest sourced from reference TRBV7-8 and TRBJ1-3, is GAGVSQSPRYKVAKRGQDVALRCDPISGHVSLFWYQQALGQGPEFLTYFQNEAQLDKSGLPSDRFFAERPEGSVSTLKIQRTQQEDSAVYLCASSLRGSGNTIYFGEGSWLTVV.